This TCR beta chain was captured in a study of control samples from healthy donors and cancer patients. Clones were sequenced by immunoSEQ multiplex PCR, and TCRdb holds only the in-frame ones, with some missing. Of about 160,000 clones in the sample, 85% to 90% were seen once. Trimming removed 1 base from V and 5 bases from J, with 23 bases in between. The germline gives CDR1 SGHAT, CDR2 FQNNGV. There are 19 residues in the CDR3. Sample: blood. The sequence derives from a man aged 25 to 40 in good health. The genes are TRBV11-2 and TRBJ2-2; the D call may be TRBD1 or TRBD2 (5 bases each). CDR3 residues: CASSLVPSPGRKGTGELFF. The CDR3 coding sequence is TGTGCCAGCAGCTTAGTCCCCTCACCGGGACGAAAAGGGACCGGGGAGCTGTTTTTT.